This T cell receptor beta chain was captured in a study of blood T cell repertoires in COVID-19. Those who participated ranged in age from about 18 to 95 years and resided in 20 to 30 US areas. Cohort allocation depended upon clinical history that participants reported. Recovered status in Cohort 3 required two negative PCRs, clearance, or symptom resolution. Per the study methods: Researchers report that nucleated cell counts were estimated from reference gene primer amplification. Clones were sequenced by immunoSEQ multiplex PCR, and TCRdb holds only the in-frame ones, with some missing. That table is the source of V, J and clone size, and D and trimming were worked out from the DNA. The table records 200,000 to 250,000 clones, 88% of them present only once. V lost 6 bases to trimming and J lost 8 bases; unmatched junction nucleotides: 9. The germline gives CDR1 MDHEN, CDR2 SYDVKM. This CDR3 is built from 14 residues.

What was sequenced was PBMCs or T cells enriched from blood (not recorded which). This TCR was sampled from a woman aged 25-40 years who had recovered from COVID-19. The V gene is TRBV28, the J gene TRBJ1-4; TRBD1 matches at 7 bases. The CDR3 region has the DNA TGTGCCAGCAGGCCAACAGGGGCGGGGGAAAAACTGTTTTTT. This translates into CASRPTGAGEKLFF.